This T cell receptor beta chain came from a study of vaccination effects on CD4 cells after COVID-19. Study results and limitations: Clones of infection and vaccine origin contracted markedly late after vaccination.

This CDR3 has 19 residues. V lost 4 bases and J 0 bases, leaving 21 bases between the germline ends. Germline V gene lookup returns CDR1 KGHDR and CDR2 SFDVKD. Points on this clone: Antigen unknown.

Generated by immunoSEQ multiplex PCR, the TCRdb table keeps only in-frame clones and is missing some. Here the sample spans 25,000 to 30,000 clones, around 85% being singletons. Antigen-specific CD4+ T cell clonotypes were called by their expansion after viral peptide-pool culture in ViraFEST. It was after approximately 10 days of culture that CD4+ T cells were isolated. Vaccine administered to participants consisted of two doses of either BNT162b2 or mRNA-1273. Vaccine recipients, nucleocapsid antibody negative, had no prior SARS-CoV-2 infection. Replacing half the medium with IL-2 medium was done on days 3 and 7.

The specimen was CD4+ T cells from PBMCs cultured with SARS-CoV-2 spike peptides, collected after COVID-19 vaccination. The V and J genes are TRBV24-1 and TRBJ2-1, with D possibly being TRBD1 or TRBD2 (5 bases each). The sequence came from a human donor who received a COVID-19 vaccine. Some clones in this sample may be carry-over from other donors' samples. As DNA, the CDR3 is TGTGCCACCAGTGACCCGGGTGGGGGTGGGCAGAGCTCCTACAATGAGCAGTTCTTC. It encodes CATSDPGGGGQSSYNEQFF.